Given below is one T cell receptor beta chain in context. The data stem from a study of patients and donors after allogeneic stem cell transplantation. V lost 4 bases, J lost 5 bases, and 19 bases stayed unmatched. Per germline, CDR1 SQVTM and CDR2 ANQGSEA. This CDR3 is built from 17 residues. From the RT-PCR reads, TCRdb called clonotypes with MiXCR, one entry per CDR3 protein. The sample records around 70,000 distinct CDR3 sequences, 26% being singletons. This TCR was sampled from a human donor who was either an allogeneic HSCT recipient or a stem cell or donor lymphocyte infusion donor (not recorded which). It is not recorded whose cells these are; they may come from a transplant donor. J is TRBJ1-1 and V is TRBV29-1, with 7 bases aligning to TRBD1. Sample: blood, either unsorted or a sorted T cell fraction (not recorded which). For the CDR3, the DNA is TGCAGCGTTGCGCTGTACGCTTGGACAGGAGAGAAAACTGAAGCTTTCTTT. Translation: CSVALYAWTGEKTEAFF.